The T cell receptor (beta chain) described here comes from a study of read filtering for tumor transcriptome and immune sequencing. This library used approximately 370 ng RNA and molecular barcoded adaptors spanning alpha/delta and beta/gamma chains. A single record per CDR3 protein comes from TCRdb applying MiXCR to the reads. The sample shows 40,000 or so distinct CDR3 sequences, around an eighth of them seen only once. This clonotype appeared many times. The V gene lost 4 bases and the J gene lost 0 bases, with 8 bases spanning the gap. The CDR3 sequence is 14 residues long. Per the germline V gene, CDR1 is SGHRS and CDR2 is YFSETQ.

Sequenced input: a population of CD138-negative cells sorted from bone marrow. This sequence joins TRBV5-1 and TRBJ2-1, with D hard to call. The TCR sequence derives from a donor aged 40 or older with multiple myeloma. This chain's CDR3 is CASSETLSYNEQFF. The CDR3 DNA is TGCGCCAGCAGCGAGACCCTCTCCTACAATGAGCAGTTCTTC.